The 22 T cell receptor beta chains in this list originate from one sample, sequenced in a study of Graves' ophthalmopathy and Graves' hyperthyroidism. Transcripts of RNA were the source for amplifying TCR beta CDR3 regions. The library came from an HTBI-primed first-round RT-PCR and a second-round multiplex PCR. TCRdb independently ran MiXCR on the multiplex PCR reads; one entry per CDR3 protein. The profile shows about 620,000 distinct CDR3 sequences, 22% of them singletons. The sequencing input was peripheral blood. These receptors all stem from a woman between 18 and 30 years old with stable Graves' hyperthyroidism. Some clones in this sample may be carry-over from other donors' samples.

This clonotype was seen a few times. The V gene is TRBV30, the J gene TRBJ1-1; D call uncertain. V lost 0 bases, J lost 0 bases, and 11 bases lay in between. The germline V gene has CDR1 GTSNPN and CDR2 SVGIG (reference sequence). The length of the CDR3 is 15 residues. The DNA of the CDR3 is TGTGCCTGGAGTGTACGTCTCCGGGTGAACACTGAAGCTTTCTTT. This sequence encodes CAWSVRLRVNTEAFF.

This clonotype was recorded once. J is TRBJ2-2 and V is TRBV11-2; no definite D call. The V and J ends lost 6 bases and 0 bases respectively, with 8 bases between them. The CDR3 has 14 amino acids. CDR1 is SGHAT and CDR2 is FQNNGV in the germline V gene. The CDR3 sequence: CASRNGPNTGELFF. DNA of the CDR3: TGTGCCAGCAGGAATGGGCCGAACACCGGGGAGCTGTTTTTT.

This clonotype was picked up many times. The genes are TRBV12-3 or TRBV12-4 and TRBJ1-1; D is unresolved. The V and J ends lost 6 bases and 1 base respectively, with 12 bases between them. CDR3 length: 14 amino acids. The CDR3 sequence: CASRQNTGNTEAFF. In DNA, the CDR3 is TGTGCCAGCAGGCAAAACACTGGGAACACTGAAGCTTTCTTT.

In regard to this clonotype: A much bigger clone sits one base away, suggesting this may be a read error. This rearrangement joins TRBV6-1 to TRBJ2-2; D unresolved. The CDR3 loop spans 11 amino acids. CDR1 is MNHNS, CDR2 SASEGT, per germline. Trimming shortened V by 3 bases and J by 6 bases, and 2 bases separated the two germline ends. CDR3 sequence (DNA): TGTGCCAGCAGTGATTCCGGGGAGCTGTTTTTT. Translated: CASSDSGELFF.

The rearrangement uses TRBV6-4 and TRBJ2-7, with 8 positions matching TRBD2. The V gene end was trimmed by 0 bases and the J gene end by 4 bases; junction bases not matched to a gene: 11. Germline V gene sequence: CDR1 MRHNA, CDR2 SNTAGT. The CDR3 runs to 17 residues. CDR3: CASSDSTTSGGRYEQYF. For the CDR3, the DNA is TGTGCCAGCAGTGACTCTACGACGTCGGGCGGGAGGTACGAGCAGTACTTC.

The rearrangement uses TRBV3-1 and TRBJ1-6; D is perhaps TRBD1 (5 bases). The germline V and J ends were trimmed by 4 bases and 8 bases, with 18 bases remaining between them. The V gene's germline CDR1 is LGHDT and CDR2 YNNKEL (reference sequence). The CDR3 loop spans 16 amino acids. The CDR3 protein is CASSPFFPPGDSPLHF. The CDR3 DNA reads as TGTGCCAGCAGCCCCTTTTTCCCGCCGGGGGATTCACCCCTCCACTTT.

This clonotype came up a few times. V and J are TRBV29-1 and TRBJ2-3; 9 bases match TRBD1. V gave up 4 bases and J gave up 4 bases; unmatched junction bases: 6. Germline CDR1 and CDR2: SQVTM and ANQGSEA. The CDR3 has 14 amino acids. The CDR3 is CSVATGGRPDTQYF. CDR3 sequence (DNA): TGCAGCGTTGCTACAGGGGGCAGACCAGATACGCAGTATTTT.

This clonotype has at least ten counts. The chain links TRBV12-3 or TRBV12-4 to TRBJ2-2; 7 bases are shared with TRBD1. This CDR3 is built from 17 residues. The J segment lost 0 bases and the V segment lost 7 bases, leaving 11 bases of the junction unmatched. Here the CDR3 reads CASMIGGGTANTGELFF. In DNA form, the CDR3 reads TGTGCCAGCATGATAGGTGGTGGGACAGCGAACACCGGGGAGCTGTTTTTT.

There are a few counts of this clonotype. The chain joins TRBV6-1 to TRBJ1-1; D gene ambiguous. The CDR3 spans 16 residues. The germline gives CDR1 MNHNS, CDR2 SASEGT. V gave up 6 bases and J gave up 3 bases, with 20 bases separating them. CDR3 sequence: CASSSDLPYLDTEAFF. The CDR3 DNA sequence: TGTGCCAGCAGCTCAGACTTACCCTATCTTGACACTGAAGCTTTCTTT.

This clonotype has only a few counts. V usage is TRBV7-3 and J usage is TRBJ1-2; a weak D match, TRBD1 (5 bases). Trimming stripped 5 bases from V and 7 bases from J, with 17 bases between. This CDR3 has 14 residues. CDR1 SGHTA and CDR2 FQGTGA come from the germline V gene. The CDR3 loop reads CASSPTGALSGYTF. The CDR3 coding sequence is TGTGCCAGCAGCCCCACCGGGGCCTTAAGTGGCTACACCTTC.

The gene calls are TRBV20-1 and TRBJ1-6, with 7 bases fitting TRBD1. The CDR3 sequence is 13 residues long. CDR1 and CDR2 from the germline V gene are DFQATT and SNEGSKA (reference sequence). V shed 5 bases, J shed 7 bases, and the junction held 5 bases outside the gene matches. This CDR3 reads CSAPTGENSPLHF. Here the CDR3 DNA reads TGCAGTGCTCCAACAGGGGAAAATTCACCCCTCCACTTT.

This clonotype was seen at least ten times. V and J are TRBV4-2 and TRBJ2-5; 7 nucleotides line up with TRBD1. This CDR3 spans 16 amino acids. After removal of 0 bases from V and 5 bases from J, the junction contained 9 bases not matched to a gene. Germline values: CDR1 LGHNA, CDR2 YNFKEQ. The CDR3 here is CASSQDPQGVEETQYF. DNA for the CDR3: TGTGCCAGCAGCCAAGATCCCCAGGGGGTGGAGGAGACCCAGTACTTC.

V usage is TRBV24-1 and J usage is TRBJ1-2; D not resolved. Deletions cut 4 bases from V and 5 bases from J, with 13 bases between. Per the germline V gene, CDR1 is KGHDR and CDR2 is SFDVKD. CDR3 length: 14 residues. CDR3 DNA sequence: TGTGCCACCAGTGACATTGGACGGGAATATGGCTACACCTTC. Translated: CATSDIGREYGYTF.

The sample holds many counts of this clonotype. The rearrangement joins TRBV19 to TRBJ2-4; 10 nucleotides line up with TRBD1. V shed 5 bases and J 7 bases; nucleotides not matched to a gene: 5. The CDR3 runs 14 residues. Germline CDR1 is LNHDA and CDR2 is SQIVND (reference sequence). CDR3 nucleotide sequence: TGTGCCAGTAGTGCCTCGGGACAGGGGAACATTCAGTACTTC. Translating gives CASSASGQGNIQYF.

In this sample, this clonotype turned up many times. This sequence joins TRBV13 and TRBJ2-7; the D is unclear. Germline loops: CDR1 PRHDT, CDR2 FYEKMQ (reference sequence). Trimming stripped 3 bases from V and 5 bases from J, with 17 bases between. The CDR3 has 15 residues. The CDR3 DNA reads TGTGCCAGCAGCTTTTTTTCGAACGGCGTACACGAGCAGTACTTC. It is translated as CASSFFSNGVHEQYF.

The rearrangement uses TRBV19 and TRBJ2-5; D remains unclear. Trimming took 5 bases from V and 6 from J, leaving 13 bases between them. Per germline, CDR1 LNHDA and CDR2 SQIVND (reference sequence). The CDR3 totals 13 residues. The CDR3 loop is CASSPDDRQTQYF. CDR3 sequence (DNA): TGTGCCAGTAGTCCAGACGATCGTCAGACCCAGTACTTC.

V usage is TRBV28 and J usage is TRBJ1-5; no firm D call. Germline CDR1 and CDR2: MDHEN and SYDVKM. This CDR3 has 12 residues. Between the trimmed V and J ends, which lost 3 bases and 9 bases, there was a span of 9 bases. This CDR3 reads CASSFSLGPQHF. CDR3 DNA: TGTGCCAGCAGTTTCTCCCTGGGGCCCCAGCATTTT.

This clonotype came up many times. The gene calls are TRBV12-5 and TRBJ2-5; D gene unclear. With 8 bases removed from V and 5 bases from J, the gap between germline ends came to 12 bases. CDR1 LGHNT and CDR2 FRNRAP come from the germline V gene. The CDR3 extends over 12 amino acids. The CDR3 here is CASFPPRETQYF. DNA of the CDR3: TGTGCTAGTTTTCCGCCCCGGGAGACCCAGTACTTC.

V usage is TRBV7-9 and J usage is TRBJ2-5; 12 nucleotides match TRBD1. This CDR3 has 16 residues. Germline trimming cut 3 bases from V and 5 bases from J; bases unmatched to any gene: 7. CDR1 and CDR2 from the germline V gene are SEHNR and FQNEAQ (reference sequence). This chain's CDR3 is CASSLGDRGLAETQYF. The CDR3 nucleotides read TGTGCCAGCAGCTTGGGGGACAGGGGGCTTGCGGAGACCCAGTACTTC.

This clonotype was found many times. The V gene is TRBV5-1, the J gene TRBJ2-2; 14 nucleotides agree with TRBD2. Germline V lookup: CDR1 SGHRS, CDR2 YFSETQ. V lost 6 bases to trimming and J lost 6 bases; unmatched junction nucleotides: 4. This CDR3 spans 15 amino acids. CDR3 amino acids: CASTGLAGGSGELFF. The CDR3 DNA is TGCGCCAGCACCGGACTAGCGGGAGGATCCGGGGAGCTGTTTTTT.

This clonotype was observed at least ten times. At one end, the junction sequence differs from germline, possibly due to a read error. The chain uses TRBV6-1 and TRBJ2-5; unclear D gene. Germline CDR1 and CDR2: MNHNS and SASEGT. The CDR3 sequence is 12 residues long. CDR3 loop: CASSESGETQYF. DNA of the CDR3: TGCGCCAGCAGTGAGTCGGGAGAGACCCAGTACTTC.

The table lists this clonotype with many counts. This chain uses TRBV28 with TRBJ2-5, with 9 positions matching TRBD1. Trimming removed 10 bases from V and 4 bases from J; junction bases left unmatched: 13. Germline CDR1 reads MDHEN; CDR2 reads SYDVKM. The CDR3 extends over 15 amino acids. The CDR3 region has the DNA TGTGCCATCGCGACGAACAGGGGGCGCTCAGAGACCCAGTACTTC. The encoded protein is CAIATNRGRSETQYF.